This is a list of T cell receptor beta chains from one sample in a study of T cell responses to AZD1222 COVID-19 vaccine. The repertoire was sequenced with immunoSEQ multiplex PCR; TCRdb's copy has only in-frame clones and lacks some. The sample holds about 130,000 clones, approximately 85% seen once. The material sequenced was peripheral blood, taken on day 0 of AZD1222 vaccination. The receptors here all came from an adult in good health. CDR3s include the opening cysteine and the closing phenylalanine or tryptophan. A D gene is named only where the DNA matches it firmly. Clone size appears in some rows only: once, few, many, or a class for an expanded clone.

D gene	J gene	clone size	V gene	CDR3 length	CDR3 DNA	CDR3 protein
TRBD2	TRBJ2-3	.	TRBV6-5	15	TGTGCCAGCAGTTACTCAACGGGAGGGATAGATACGCAGTATTTT	CASSYSTGGIDTQYF
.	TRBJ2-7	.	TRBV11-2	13	TGTGCCAGTGGGGGCGGCACCCCCTACGAGCAGTACTTC	CASGGGTPYEQYF
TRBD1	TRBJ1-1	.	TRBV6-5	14	TGTGCCAGCAGCGCGGGACAGCGGAACACTGAAGCTTTCTTT	CASSAGQRNTEAFF
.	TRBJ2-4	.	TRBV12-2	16	TGTGCAAGTCGCTCTAAATCAGGGGGCTTCAAAAACATTCAGTACTTC	CASRSKSGGFKNIQYF
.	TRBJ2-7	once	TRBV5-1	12	TGCGCCAGCAGCTCGGACTTTTACGAGCAGTACTTC	CASSSDFYEQYF
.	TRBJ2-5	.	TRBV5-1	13	TGCGCCAGCGGCCCGGGTCCCCAAGAGACCCAGTACTTC	CASGPGPQETQYF
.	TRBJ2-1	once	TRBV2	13	TGTGCCAGCAGTGAATCAAAATGGAATGAGCAGTTCTTC	CASSESKWNEQFF
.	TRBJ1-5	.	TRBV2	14	TGTGCCAGCAGGACCTGGGGAGGCAATCAGCCCCAGCATTTT	CASRTWGGNQPQHF
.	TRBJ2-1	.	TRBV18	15	TGTGCCAGCTCACCAGCAGGCACATCCTACAATGAGCAGTTCTTC	CASSPAGTSYNEQFF
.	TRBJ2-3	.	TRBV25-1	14	TGTGCCAGCAGCCGCTGGCCCCTCTCCGATACGCAGTATTTT	CASSRWPLSDTQYF
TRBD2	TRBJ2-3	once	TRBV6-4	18	TGTGCCAGCAGTGACGAATTTAGCGGGGGGTCCCCCACAGATACGCAGTATTTT	CASSDEFSGGSPTDTQYF
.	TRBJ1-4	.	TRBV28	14	TGTGCCAGCAGTTTACGGACCCTTAATGAAAAACTGTTTTTT	CASSLRTLNEKLFF
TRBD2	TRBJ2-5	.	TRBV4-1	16	TGCGCCAGCAGCCTTAGCGGTAGCGGGGGGGCACAGACCCAGTACTTC	CASSLSGSGGAQTQYF
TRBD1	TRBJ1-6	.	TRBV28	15	TGTGCCAGCAGTTTGTCAAACAGGGGGGAGTCACCCCTCCACTTT	CASSLSNRGESPLHF
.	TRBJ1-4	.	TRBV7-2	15	TGTGCCAGCAGCCCATCCGGGACGGTTAATGAAAAACTGTTTTTT	CASSPSGTVNEKLFF
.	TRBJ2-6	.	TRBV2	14	TGTGCCAGCACAGGGTTCTCTGGGGCCAACGTCCTGACTTTC	CASTGFSGANVLTF
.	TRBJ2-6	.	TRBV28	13	TGTGCCAGCAGCCCCCTGGGGGCCAACGTCCTGACTTTC	CASSPLGANVLTF
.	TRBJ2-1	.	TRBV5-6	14	TGTGCCAGCAGCTTTGGCGGGAGACAGGATGAGCAGTTCTTC	CASSFGGRQDEQFF
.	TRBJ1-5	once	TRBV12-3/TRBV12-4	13	TGTGCCAGCAGTTTAACCAGTAATCAGCCCCAGCATTTT	CASSLTSNQPQHF
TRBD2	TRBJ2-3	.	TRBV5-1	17	TGCGCCAGCAGCTTGACTACTAGCGGGAGCGCAGCAGATACGCAGTATTTT	CASSLTTSGSAADTQYF
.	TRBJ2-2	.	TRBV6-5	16	TGTGCCAGCAGTTTGGCATCCCCTACTTACACCGGGGAGCTGTTTTTT	CASSLASPTYTGELFF
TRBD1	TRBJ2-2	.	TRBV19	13	TGTGCCAGTTACAGGGGTGGCACCGGGGAGCTGTTTTTT	CASYRGGTGELFF
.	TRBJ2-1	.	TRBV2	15	TGTGCCAGAGCCCCGGGACATATCTCCTACAATGAGCAGTTCTTC	CARAPGHISYNEQFF
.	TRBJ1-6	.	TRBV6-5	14	TGTGCCAGGGGACGGGGGGCCTATAATTCACCCCTCCACTTT	CARGRGAYNSPLHF
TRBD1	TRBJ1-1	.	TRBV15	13	TGTGCCACCAGCAGAGCTGAGGGGGCAGAAGCTTTCTTT	CATSRAEGAEAFF
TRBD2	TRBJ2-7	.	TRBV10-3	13	TGTGCCATCAGTGAGATGGCGGGAGGCGAGCAGTACTTC	CAISEMAGGEQYF
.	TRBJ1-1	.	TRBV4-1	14	TGCGCCAGCAGCCAAGTGTTTGGGGACACTGAAGCTTTCTTT	CASSQVFGDTEAFF
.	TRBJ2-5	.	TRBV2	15	TGTGCCAGCAATTCCGGGGGACAGACAGGGAGACCCCAGTACTTC	CASNSGGQTGRPQYF
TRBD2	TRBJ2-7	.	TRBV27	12	TGTGCCAGCAGTACTAGCGACCTTGAGCAGTACTTC	CASSTSDLEQYF
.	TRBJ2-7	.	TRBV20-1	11	TGCAGTGCTGGAATAGCAACGGAGCAGTACTTC	CSAGIATEQYF
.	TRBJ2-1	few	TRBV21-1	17	TGTGCCAGCAGACGGGACTCCGCCGGGACGGAGTACAATGAGCAGTTCTTC	CASRRDSAGTEYNEQFF
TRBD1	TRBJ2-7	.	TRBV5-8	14	TGTGCCAGCCCTACCGGGACAGACTCCTACGAGCAGTACTTC	CASPTGTDSYEQYF
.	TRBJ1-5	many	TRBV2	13	TGTGCCAGCAGACGACAACAGAATCAGCCCCAGCATTTT	CASRRQQNQPQHF